The 4 T cell receptor beta chains reported below all come from one sample, sequenced in a study of CD8 T cells in ankylosing spondylitis. Study-wide results and limits: Apparently characteristic of ankylosing spondylitis blood was a TCR beta motif (fewer than 10 highly homologous variants).

Their specific antigens are unknown. TCRdb re-derived calls from the 5' RACE reads in MiXCR, one entry per CDR3 protein. Here the sample spans approximately 540,000 distinct CDR3 sequences, about 13% being singletons. Source material: blood, either unsorted or a sorted T cell fraction (not recorded which). Receptor source: a male donor with ankylosing spondylitis.

Only a few counts were recorded for this clonotype. The chain joins TRBV5-1 to TRBJ1-6; 10 nucleotides agree with TRBD1. The germline V gene has CDR1 SGHRS and CDR2 YFSETQ. The CDR3 covers 16 residues. V shed 3 bases, J shed 7 bases, and the junction held 7 bases outside the gene matches. CDR3 coding DNA: TGCGCCAGCAGCTGGACCGGGACAGGGGTAAATTCACCCCTCCACTTT. It encodes CASSWTGTGVNSPLHF. Full variable domain (missing parts from reference TRBV5-1 and TRBJ1-6): KAGVTQTPRYLIKTRGQQVTLSCSPISGHRSVSWYQQTPGQGLQFLFEYFSETQRNKGNFPGRFSGRQFSNSRSEMNVSTLELGDSALYLCASSWTGTGVNSPLHFGNGTRLTVT.

This clonotype was seen more than once but under ten times. This chain connects TRBV7-8 to TRBJ1-5; no firm D call. Germline-derived CDR1 and CDR2 are SGHVS and FQNEAQ. This CDR3 has 13 amino acids. V lost 6 bases to trimming and J lost 6 bases, with 12 bases between them. CDR3 region: CASSWTGSQPQHF. CDR3 in DNA: TGTGCCAGCAGTTGGACGGGGAGTCAGCCCCAGCATTTT.

There are a few counts of this clonotype. The gene calls are TRBV4-2 and TRBJ2-1; D possibly corresponds to TRBD2 (6 bases). Germline CDR1 LGHNA, CDR2 YNFKEQ. The V and J ends lost 1 base and 0 bases respectively, with 7 bases between them. This CDR3 is 15 amino acids long. CDR3 sequence: CASSQGGISYNEQFF. The CDR3 DNA sequence: TGTGCCAGCAGCCAAGGCGGGATCTCCTACAATGAGCAGTTCTTC.

The chain recombines TRBV19 with TRBJ2-1, with D perhaps matching TRBD1 or TRBD2 (5 bases each). This CDR3 spans 15 amino acids. Germline CDR1 reads LNHDA; CDR2 reads SQIVND (reference sequence). Deletions cut 0 bases from V and 10 bases from J, with 16 bases between. DNA of the CDR3: TGTGCCAGTAGTATAGAGTTGGGGCTAGCTAGCGAGCAGTTCTTC. Translated, it gives CASSIELGLASEQFF. Full variable domain (missing parts from reference TRBV19 and TRBJ2-1): DGGITQSPKYLFRKEGQNVTLSCEQNLNHDAMYWYRQDPGQGLRLIYYSQIVNDFQKGDIAEGYSVSREKKESFPLTVTSAQKNPTAFYLCASSIELGLASEQFFGPGTRLTVL.